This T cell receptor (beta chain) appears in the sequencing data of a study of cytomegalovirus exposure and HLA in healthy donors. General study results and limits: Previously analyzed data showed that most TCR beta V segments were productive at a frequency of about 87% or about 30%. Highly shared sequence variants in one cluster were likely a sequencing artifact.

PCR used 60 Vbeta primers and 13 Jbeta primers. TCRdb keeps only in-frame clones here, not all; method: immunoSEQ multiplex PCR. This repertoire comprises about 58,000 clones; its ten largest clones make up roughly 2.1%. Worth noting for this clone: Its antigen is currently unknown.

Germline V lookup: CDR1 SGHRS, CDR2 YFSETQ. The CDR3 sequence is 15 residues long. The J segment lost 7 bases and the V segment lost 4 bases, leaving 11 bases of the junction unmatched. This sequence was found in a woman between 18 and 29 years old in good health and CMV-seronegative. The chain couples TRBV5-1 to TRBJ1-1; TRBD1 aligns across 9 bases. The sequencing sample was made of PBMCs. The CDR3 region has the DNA TGCGCCAGCAGCCTACGTCCCGGGACAGGGTTTGAAGCTTTCTTT. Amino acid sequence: CASSLRPGTGFEAFF. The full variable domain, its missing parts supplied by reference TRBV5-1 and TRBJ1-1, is KAGVTQTPRYLIKTRGQQVTLSCSPISGHRSVSWYQQTPGQGLQFLFEYFSETQRNKGNFPGRFSGRQFSNSRSEMNVSTLELGDSALYLCASSLRPGTGFEAFFGQGTRLTVV.